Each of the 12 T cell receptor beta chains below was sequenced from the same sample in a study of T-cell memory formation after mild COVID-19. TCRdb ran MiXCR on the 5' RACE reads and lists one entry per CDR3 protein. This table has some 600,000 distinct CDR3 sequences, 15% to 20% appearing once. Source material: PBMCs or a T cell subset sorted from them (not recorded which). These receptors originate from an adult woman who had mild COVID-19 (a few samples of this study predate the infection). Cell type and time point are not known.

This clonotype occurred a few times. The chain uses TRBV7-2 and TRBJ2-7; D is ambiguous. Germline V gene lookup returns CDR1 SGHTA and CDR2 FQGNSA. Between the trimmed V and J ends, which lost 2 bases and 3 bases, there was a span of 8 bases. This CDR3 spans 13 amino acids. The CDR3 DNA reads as TGTGCCAGCAGCTTAATCGCAGTCTACGAGCAGTACTTC. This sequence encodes CASSLIAVYEQYF.

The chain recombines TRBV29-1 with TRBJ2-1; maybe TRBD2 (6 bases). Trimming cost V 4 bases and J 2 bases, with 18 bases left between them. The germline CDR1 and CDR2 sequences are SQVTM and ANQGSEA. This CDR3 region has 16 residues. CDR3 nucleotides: TGCAGCGTTGGATTCCGCGGGACTGAAGCCTACAATGAGCAGTTCTTC. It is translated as CSVGFRGTEAYNEQFF.

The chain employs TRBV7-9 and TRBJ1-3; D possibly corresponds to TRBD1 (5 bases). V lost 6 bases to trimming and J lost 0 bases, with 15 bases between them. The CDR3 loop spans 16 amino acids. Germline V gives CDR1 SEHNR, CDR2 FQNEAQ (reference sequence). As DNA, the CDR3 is TGTGCCAGCAGACCCCTGGCAGGGAACTCTGGAAACACCATATATTTT. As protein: CASRPLAGNSGNTIYF.

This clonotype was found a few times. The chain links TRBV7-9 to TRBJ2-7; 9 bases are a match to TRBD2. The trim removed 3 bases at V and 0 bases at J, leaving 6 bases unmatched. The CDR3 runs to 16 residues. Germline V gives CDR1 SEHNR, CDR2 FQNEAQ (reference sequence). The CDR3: CASSFLISGSSYEQYF. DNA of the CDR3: TGTGCCAGCAGCTTCCTTATTAGCGGGAGCTCCTACGAGCAGTACTTC. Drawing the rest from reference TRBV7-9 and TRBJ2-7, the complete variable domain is DTGVSQNPRHKITKRGQNVTFRCDPISEHNRLYWYRQTLGQGPEFLTYFQNEAQLEKSRLLSDRFSAERPKGSFSTLEIQRTEQGDSAMYLCASSFLISGSSYEQYFGPGTRLTVT.

DNA for the CDR3: TGCGCCAGCAGCCAAGACCGAAGCGGGGGGCTGACAGATACGCAGTATTTT. Its protein product is CASSQDRSGGLTDTQYF. The chain has TRBV4-1 and TRBJ2-3, with 9 bases aligning to TRBD2. Unmatched junction bases numbered 7, after V lost 0 bases and J lost 3 bases. This CDR3 has 17 amino acids. In germline, CDR1 is MGHRA, CDR2 YSYEKL.

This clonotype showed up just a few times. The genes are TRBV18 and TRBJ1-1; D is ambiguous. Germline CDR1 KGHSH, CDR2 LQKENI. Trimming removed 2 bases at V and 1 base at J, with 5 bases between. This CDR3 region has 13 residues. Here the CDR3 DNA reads TGTGCCAGCTCACCAAGCAAGAACACTGAAGCTTTCTTT. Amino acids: CASSPSKNTEAFF.

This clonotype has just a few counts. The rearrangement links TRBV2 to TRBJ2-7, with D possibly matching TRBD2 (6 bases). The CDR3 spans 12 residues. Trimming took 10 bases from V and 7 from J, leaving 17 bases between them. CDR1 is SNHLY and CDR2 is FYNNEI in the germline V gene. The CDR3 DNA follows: TGTGCCACGGGACTGGATCTCAGAGAGCAGTACTTC. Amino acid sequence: CATGLDLREQYF.

This chain's CDR3 is CASSQEDIYEQYF. In DNA form, the CDR3 reads TGTGCCAGCAGCCAAGAGGACATCTACGAGCAGTACTTC. The chain couples TRBV14 to TRBJ2-7; possible D gene TRBD1, 5 bases. The CDR3 has 13 residues. Germline loops: CDR1 SGHDN, CDR2 FVKESK. V was trimmed by 0 bases and J by 3 bases, leaving 6 bases between them.

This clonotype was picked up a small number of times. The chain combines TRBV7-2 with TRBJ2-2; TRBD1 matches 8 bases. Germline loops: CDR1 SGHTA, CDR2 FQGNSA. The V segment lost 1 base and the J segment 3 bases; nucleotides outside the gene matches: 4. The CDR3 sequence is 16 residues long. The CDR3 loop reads CASSLEGRGHTGELFF. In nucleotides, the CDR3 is TGTGCCAGCAGCTTAGAAGGCAGGGGGCACACCGGGGAGCTGTTTTTT. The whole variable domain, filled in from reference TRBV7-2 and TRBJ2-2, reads GAGVSQSPSNKVTEKGKDVELRCDPISGHTALYWYRQSLGQGLEFLIYFQGNSAPDKSGLPSDRFSAERTGGSVSTLTIQRTQQEDSAVYLCASSLEGRGHTGELFFGEGSRLTVL.

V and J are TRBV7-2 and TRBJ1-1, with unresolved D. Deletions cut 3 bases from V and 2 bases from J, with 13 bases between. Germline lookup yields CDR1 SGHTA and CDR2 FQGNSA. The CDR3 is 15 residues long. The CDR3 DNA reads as TGTGCCAGCAGCTTGGGAACGGGGATCAACACTGAAGCTTTCTTT. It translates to CASSLGTGINTEAFF.

The CDR3 protein is CASSLVASNEQFF. DNA for the CDR3: TGTGCCAGCAGCTTAGTCGCTAGCAATGAGCAGTTCTTC. The rearrangement links TRBV7-7 to TRBJ2-1; D is unresolved. V lost 1 base and J 6 bases, leaving 7 bases between the germline ends. The CDR3 extends over 13 amino acids. The V gene's germline CDR1 is SSHAT and CDR2 FNYEAQ (reference sequence).

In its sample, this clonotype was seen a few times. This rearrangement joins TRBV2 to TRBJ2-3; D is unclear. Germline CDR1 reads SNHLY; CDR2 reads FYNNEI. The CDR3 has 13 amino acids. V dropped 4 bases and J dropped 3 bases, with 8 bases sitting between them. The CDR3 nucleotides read TGTGCCAGCAGTGTTCTGTCGACAGATACGCAGTATTTT. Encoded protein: CASSVLSTDTQYF.